This T cell receptor beta chain is drawn from a study of T-cell reconstitution after alpha-beta-depleted transplantation in children. Preparation of the TCRbeta library was carried out with unique molecular identifiers. TCRdb itself ran the PCR reads through MiXCR, one entry per CDR3 protein. The sample holds tens of thousands of distinct CDR3 sequences, under 6% seen once. This clonotype showed up many times. Its target is unknown. Study-wide results and caveats: Counts and diversity of T cells one year after transplant came mostly from newly produced T cells. High day-60 TCRbeta diversity in some patients came from surviving recipient T cells and thymic progenitors.

Losses at the gene ends were 5 bases for V and 6 bases for J; bases not matched to a gene: 5. The V gene's germline CDR1 is DFQATT and CDR2 SNEGSKA (reference sequence). The CDR3 has 13 residues. The rearrangement uses TRBV20-1 and TRBJ2-7; the match to TRBD1 covers 12 bases. The sequence derives from a female patient between 2 and 15 years old who had a stem cell transplant for aplastic anemia, so the T cells may come from the graft donor. The source material was PBMCs, mostly from graft donor cells, sampled 60 days after TCRalphabeta/CD19-depleted stem cell transplant. CDR3 residues: CSAYRDRGPEQYF. In nucleotides, the CDR3 is TGCAGTGCTTACCGGGACAGGGGGCCCGAGCAGTACTTC.